Listed below are T cell receptor beta chains from one sample, sequenced in a study of T-cell reconstitution after alpha-beta-depleted transplantation in children. TCRdb itself ran the PCR reads through MiXCR, one entry per CDR3 protein. The table includes fewer than 1 million distinct CDR3 sequences, roughly 15% detected once. Sample: PBMCs, mostly from graft donor cells, taken 360 days after TCRalphabeta/CD19-depleted stem cell transplant. The receptors were gathered from a male patient younger than 18 who had a stem cell transplant for acute lymphoblastic leukemia, so the T cells may come from the graft donor. Both conserved end residues are part of each CDR3. D genes are given only for firm matches. Only part of the rows carry a size: once, few, many, or a class if the clone is expanded.

V	D	size	J	CDR3	DNA
TRBV5-1	-	few	TRBJ2-7	CASSLAGYGYEQYF	TGCGCCAGCAGCTTGGCCGGGTACGGCTACGAGCAGTACTTC
TRBV7-3	TRBD2	-	TRBJ2-5	CASSLISGRKETQYF	TGTGCCAGCAGCTTAATTAGCGGGAGGAAAGAGACCCAGTACTTC
TRBV6-2/TRBV6-3	-	-	TRBJ2-3	CASSYSEGTSTDTQYF	TGTGCCAGCAGTTACTCCGAGGGTACCAGCACAGATACGCAGTATTTT
TRBV20-1	-	-	TRBJ1-1	CSAFKRALGKNTEAFF	TGCAGTGCCTTCAAGCGGGCGCTGGGAAAGAACACTGAAGCTTTCTTT
TRBV20-1	TRBD1	few	TRBJ1-5	CSAIMWTGSRNQPQHF	TGCAGTGCTATTATGTGGACAGGGTCTCGCAATCAGCCCCAGCATTTT
TRBV12-3/TRBV12-4	TRBD1	few	TRBJ1-2	CASSQRDRGKGYTF	TGTGCCAGCAGTCAACGGGACAGGGGGAAAGGCTACACCTTC
TRBV7-7	-	many	TRBJ2-5	CASSPRERETQYF	TGTGCCAGCAGCCCCCGGGAACGGGAGACCCAGTACTTC
TRBV9	-	-	TRBJ2-3	CASSVVSWEADTQYF	TGTGCCAGCAGCGTAGTCTCGTGGGAAGCAGATACGCAGTATTTT
TRBV12-3/TRBV12-4	-	many	TRBJ2-3	CASSPRTGTTDTQYF	TGTGCCAGCAGTCCTCGGACGGGGACCACAGATACGCAGTATTTT
TRBV24-1	-	many	TRBJ2-1	CATSDLDHNEQFF	TGTGCCACCAGTGATCTGGACCACAATGAGCAGTTCTTC
TRBV5-1	TRBD2	few	TRBJ2-2	CASTPSGIGGELFF	TGCGCCAGCACCCCTAGCGGGATTGGCGGGGAGCTGTTTTTT
TRBV2	TRBD2	-	TRBJ2-7	CASRSGREGYEQYF	TGTGCCAGCCGAAGCGGGAGAGAGGGCTACGAGCAGTACTTC
TRBV19	-	-	TRBJ2-1	CASSMGTYNEQFF	TGTGCCAGTAGTATGGGCACCTACAATGAGCAGTTCTTC
TRBV10-3	-	-	TRBJ1-4	CAISGGTNEKLFF	TGTGCCATCAGTGGGGGGACTAATGAAAAACTGTTTTTT
TRBV9	-	-	TRBJ2-1	CASSEIAAYNEQFF	TGTGCCAGCAGCGAAATAGCAGCCTACAATGAGCAGTTCTTC
TRBV4-1	TRBD2	few	TRBJ2-3	CASSQLAGVVTDTQYF	TGCGCCAGCAGCCAATTAGCGGGGGTAGTGACAGATACGCAGTATTTT
TRBV6-1	-	-	TRBJ2-3	CASSNPREGTDTQYF	TGTGCCAGCAGTAATCCCCGTGAGGGCACAGATACGCAGTATTTT
TRBV7-7	-	many	TRBJ2-5	CASSLGRSQETQYF	TGTGCCAGCAGCTTAGGGCGGTCCCAAGAGACCCAGTACTTC
TRBV5-1	-	-	TRBJ2-2	CASSFGRAGTGELFF	TGCGCCAGCAGCTTCGGCAGGGCGGGCACCGGGGAGCTGTTTTTT
TRBV9	-	-	TRBJ2-7	CASSVGGHSYEQYF	TGTGCCAGCAGCGTAGGGGGACACAGCTACGAGCAGTACTTC
TRBV3-1	-	-	TRBJ2-1	CASSLGTRGPDNEQFF	TGTGCCAGCAGCCTGGGAACAAGAGGGCCTGACAATGAGCAGTTCTTC
TRBV7-9	-	many	TRBJ2-7	CASDKQGPYEQYF	TGTGCCAGCGATAAACAGGGCCCCTACGAGCAGTACTTC
TRBV13	TRBD1	few	TRBJ2-1	CASSPRTGGRNEQFF	TGTGCCAGCAGCCCCCGGACAGGGGGTCGGAATGAGCAGTTCTTC
TRBV28	-	many	TRBJ2-7	CASITTGEQYF	TGTGCCAGCATTACTACGGGGGAGCAGTACTTC
TRBV24-1	-	few	TRBJ2-7	CATSEGTPRNFYEQYF	TGTGCCACCAGTGAAGGGACCCCGAGGAACTTTTACGAGCAGTACTTC
TRBV24-1	TRBD1	many	TRBJ2-1	CATSESGTGYNEQFF	TGTGCCACCAGTGAGTCCGGGACAGGCTACAATGAGCAGTTCTTC
TRBV5-1	-	-	TRBJ2-2	CASSLWYHTGELFF	TGCGCCAGCAGCTTGTGGTACCACACCGGGGAGCTGTTTTTT
TRBV15	-	few	TRBJ1-1	CATSSHRLNTEAFF	TGTGCCACCAGCAGCCACAGACTGAACACTGAAGCTTTCTTT
TRBV5-5	-	many	TRBJ2-1	CASSPAGQTQNEQFF	TGTGCCAGCAGTCCCGCGGGACAGACACAGAATGAGCAGTTCTTC
TRBV20-1	-	few	TRBJ2-7	CSAREKARPQFYEQYF	TGCAGTGCTAGAGAGAAGGCCAGACCCCAGTTTTACGAGCAGTACTTC
TRBV29-1	-	many	TRBJ2-3	CSAEGHTDTQYF	TGCAGCGCTGAGGGCCACACAGATACGCAGTATTTT
TRBV5-1	TRBD2	-	TRBJ2-7	CASSLAGGHEQYF	TGCGCCAGCAGCTTAGCGGGAGGCCACGAGCAGTACTTC
TRBV20-1	TRBD2	-	TRBJ2-2	CSAEPTSGRAVRLGELFF	TGCAGTGCTGAGCCTACTAGCGGGAGGGCCGTAAGGCTCGGGGAGCTGTTTTTT
TRBV9	-	-	TRBJ2-1	CASSPMWVVISSYNEQFF	TGTGCCAGCAGCCCCATGTGGGTGGTCATAAGCTCCTACAATGAGCAGTTCTTC
TRBV29-1	-	-	TRBJ2-5	CSVTLRVWETQYF	TGCAGCGTAACCCTACGCGTTTGGGAGACCCAGTACTTC
TRBV27	-	-	TRBJ2-5	CASSFGRAPVETQYF	TGTGCCAGCAGTTTCGGCAGGGCCCCGGTTGAGACCCAGTACTTC
TRBV29-1	-	-	TRBJ1-1	CSASVNTEAFF	TGCAGCGCATCAGTGAACACTGAAGCTTTCTTT
TRBV10-3	TRBD2	-	TRBJ2-7	CAISESGGAFYEQYF	TGTGCCATCAGTGAGTCGGGAGGGGCGTTCTACGAGCAGTACTTC
TRBV6-1	-	-	TRBJ2-2	CASSELQGRAGELFF	TGTGCCAGCAGCGAACTCCAGGGAAGGGCCGGGGAGCTGTTTTTT
TRBV5-1	-	few	TRBJ1-4	CASSLGSGASTNEKLFF	TGCGCCAGCAGCTTAGGTTCCGGGGCCTCAACTAATGAAAAACTGTTTTTT
TRBV5-5	-	-	TRBJ2-3	CASSLVLVEAADTQYF	TGTGCCAGCAGCTTGGTCCTTGTGGAGGCGGCAGATACGCAGTATTTT
TRBV18	TRBD1	few	TRBJ2-3	CASSPSQGALRTDTQYF	TGTGCCAGCTCACCATCTCAGGGGGCGTTGAGGACAGATACGCAGTATTTT
TRBV6-2/TRBV6-3	-	-	TRBJ2-7	CASSYSEGGYEQYF	TGTGCCAGCAGTTACTCAGAGGGGGGCTACGAGCAGTACTTC
TRBV15	-	-	TRBJ1-5	CATSRDSYQPQHF	TGTGCCACCAGCAGAGACTCTTACCAGCCCCAGCATTTT
TRBV5-1	TRBD2	few	TRBJ2-7	CASSFQRESEQYF	TGCGCCAGCAGCTTCCAGCGGGAATCCGAGCAGTACTTC
TRBV9	TRBD2	-	TRBJ2-5	CASSESGLDQETQYF	TGTGCCAGCAGCGAATCAGGACTAGATCAAGAGACCCAGTACTTC